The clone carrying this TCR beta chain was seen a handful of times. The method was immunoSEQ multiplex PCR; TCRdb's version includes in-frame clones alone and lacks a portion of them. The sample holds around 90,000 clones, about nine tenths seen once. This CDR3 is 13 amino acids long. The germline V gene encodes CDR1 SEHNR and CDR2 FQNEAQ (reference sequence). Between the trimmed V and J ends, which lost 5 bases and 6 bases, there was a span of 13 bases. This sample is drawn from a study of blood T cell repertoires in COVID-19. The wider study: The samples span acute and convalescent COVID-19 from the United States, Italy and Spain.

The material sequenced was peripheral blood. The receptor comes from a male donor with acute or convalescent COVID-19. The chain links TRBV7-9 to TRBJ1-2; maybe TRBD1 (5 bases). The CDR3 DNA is TGTGCCAGCAGCCCCAAAGGACACCATGGCTACACCTTC. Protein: CASSPKGHHGYTF. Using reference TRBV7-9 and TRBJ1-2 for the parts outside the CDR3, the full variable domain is DTGVSQNPRHKITKRGQNVTFRCDPISEHNRLYWYRQTLGQGPEFLTYFQNEAQLEKSRLLSDRFSAERPKGSFSTLEIQRTEQGDSAMYLCASSPKGHHGYTFGSGTRLTVV.